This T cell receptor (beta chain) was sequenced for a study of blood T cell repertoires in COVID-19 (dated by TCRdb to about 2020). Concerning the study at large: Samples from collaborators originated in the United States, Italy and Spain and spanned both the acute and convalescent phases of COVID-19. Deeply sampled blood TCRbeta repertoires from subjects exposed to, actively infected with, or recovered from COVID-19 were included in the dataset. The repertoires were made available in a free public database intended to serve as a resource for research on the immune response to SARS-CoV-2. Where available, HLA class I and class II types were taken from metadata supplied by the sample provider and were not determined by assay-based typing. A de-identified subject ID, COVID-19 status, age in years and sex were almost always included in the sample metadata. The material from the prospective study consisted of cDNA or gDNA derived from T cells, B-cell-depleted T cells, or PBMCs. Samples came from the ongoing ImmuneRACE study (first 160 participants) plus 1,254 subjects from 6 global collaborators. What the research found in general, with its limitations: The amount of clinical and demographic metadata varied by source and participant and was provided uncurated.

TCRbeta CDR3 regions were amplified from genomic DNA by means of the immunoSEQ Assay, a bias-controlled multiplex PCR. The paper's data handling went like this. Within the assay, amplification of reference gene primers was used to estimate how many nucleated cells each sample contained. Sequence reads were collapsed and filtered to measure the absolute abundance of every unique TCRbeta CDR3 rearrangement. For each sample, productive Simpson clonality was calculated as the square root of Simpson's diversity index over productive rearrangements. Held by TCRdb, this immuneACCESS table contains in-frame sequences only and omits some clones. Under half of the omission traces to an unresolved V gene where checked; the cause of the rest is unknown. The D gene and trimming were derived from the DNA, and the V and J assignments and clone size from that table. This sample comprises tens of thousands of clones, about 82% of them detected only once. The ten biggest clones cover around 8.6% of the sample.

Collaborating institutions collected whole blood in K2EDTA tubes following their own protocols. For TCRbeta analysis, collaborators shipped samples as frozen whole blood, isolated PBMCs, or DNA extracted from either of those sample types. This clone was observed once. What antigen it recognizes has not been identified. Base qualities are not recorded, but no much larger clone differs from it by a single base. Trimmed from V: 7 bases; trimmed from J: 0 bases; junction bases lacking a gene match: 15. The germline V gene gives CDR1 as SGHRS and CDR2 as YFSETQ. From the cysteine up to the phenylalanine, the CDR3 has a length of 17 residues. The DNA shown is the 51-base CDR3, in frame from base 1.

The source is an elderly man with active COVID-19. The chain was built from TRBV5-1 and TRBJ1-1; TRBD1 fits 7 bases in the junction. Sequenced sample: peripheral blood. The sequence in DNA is TGCGCCAGCGCCCGAACCGGGGACAGCACCATGAACACTGAAGCTTTCTTT. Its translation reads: CASARTGDSTMNTEAFF.